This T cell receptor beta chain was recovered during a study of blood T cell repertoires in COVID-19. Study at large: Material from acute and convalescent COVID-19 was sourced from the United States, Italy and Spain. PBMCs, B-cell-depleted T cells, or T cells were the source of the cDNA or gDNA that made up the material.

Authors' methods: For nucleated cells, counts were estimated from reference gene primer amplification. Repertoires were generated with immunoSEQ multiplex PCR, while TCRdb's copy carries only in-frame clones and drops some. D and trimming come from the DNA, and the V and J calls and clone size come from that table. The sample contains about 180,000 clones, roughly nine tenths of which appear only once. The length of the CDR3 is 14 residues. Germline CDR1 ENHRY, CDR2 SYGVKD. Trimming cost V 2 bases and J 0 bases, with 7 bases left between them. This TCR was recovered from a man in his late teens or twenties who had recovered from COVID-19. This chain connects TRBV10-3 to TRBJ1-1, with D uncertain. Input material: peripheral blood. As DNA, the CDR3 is TGTGCCATCAGTGAGGGCAACATGAACACTGAAGCTTTCTTT. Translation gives CAISEGNMNTEAFF.